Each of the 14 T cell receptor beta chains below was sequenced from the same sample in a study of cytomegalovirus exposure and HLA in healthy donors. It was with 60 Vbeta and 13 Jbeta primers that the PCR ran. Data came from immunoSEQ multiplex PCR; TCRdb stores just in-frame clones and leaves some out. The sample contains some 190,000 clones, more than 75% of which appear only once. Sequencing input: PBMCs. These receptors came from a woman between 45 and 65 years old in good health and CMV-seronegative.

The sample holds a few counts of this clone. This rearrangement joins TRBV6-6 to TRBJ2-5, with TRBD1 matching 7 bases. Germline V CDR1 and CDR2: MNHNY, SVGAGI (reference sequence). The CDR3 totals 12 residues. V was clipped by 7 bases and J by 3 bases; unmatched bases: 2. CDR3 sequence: CASTGTEETQYF. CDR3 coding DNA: TGTGCCAGCACTGGGACAGAAGAGACCCAGTACTTC.

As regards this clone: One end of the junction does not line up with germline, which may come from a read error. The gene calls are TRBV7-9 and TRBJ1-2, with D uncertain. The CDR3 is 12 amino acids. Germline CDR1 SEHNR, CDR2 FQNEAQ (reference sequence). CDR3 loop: CSSSYGAFGYTF. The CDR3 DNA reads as TGTTCCAGCAGCTACGGAGCCTTTGGCTACACCTTC.

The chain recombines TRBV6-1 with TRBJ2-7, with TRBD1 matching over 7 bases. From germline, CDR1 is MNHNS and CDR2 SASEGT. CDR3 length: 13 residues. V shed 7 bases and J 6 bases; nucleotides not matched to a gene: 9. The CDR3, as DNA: TGTGCCAGCAAGGACAGGCTTGCCCCCGAGCAGTACTTC. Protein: CASKDRLAPEQYF.

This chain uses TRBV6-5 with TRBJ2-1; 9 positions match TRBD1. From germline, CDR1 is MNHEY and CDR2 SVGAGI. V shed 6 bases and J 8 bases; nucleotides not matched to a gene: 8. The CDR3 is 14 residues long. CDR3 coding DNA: TGTGCCAGCAGGCGGACAGGGGATTCGCATGAGCAGTTCTTC. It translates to CASRRTGDSHEQFF.

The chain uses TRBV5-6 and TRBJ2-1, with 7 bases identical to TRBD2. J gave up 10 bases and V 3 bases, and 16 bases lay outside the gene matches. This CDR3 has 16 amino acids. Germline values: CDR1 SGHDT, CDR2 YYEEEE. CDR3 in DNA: TGTGCCAGCAGCTCACCGGGGGGTGGCCTGGGGGGGGAGCAGTTCTTC. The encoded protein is CASSSPGGGLGGEQFF. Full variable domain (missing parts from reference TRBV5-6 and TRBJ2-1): DAGVTQSPTHLIKTRGQQVTLRCSPKSGHDTVSWYQQALGQGPQFIFQYYEEEERQRGNFPDRFSGHQFPNYSSELNVNALLLGDSALYLCASSSPGGGLGGEQFFGPGTRLTVL.

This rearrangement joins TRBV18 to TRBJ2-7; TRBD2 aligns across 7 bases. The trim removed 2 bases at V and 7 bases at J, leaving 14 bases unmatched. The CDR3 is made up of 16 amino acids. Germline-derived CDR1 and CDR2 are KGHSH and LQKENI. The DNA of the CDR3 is TGTGCCAGCTCACCAGACTACCTGGGAGGGTCTAGGGAGCAGTACTTC. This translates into CASSPDYLGGSREQYF.

This CDR3 is CASSAQNEQFF. Here the CDR3 DNA reads TGTGCCAGCAGCGCCCAGAATGAGCAGTTCTTC. The V and J genes are TRBV9 and TRBJ2-1; D gene ambiguous. This CDR3 spans 11 amino acids. V was pared by 3 bases and J by 7 bases, with 5 bases between. Germline V gene lookup returns CDR1 SGDLS and CDR2 YYNGEE.

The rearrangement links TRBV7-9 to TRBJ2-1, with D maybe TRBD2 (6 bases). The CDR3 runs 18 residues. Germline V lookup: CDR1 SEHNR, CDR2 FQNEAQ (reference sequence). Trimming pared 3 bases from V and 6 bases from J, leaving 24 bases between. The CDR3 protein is CASSFTQGAGRSFNEQFF. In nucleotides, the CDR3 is TGTGCCAGCAGCTTTACTCAAGGGGCGGGGAGGTCATTCAATGAGCAGTTCTTC. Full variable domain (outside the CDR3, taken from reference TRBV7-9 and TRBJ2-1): DTGVSQNPRHKITKRGQNVTFRCDPISEHNRLYWYRQTLGQGPEFLTYFQNEAQLEKSRLLSDRFSAERPKGSFSTLEIQRTEQGDSAMYLCASSFTQGAGRSFNEQFFGPGTRLTVL.

The CDR3 reads CASSHLGSNEQFF. The CDR3 coding sequence is TGCGCCAGCAGCCATTTGGGGAGCAATGAGCAGTTCTTC. This chain joins TRBV4-1 and TRBJ2-1; the D gene is possibly TRBD2 (5 bases). Between the trimmed V and J ends, which lost 3 bases and 6 bases, there was a span of 9 bases. The V gene's germline CDR1 is MGHRA and CDR2 YSYEKL. The CDR3 totals 13 residues.

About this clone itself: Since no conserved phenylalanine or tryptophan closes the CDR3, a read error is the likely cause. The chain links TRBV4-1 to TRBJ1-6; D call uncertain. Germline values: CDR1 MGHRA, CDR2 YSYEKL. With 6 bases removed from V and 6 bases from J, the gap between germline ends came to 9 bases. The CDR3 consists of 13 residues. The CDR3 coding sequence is TGCGCCAGCAGGCACGAGACTAATTCACCCCTCCACCTT. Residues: CASRHETNSPLHL.

The CDR3 bases are TGTGCCAGCAGCGTAACCGGGAATGGTTTGGAGACCCAGTACTTC. Its protein product is CASSVTGNGLETQYF. The chain links TRBV9 to TRBJ2-5, with D possibly TRBD2 on 5 matching bases. Trimming took off 1 base at V and 5 bases at J, with 15 bases between the two ends. This CDR3 is 15 amino acids long. Germline V gene sequence: CDR1 SGDLS, CDR2 YYNGEE. Looking up the rest from reference TRBV9 and TRBJ2-5 gives the full variable domain: DSGVTQTPKHLITATGQRVTLRCSPRSGDLSVYWYQQSLDQGLQFLIQYYNGEERAKGNILERFSAQQFPDLHSELNLSSLELGDSALYFCASSVTGNGLETQYFGPGTRLLVL.

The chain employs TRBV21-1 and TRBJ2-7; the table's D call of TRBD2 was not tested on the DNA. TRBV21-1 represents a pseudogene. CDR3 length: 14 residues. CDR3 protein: CASSKDNGGYEQYF. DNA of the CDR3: TGTGCCAGCAGCAAAGACAACGGAGGCTACGAGCAGTACTTC.

CDR3 DNA: TGTGCCAGCAGTGAAGTCAGAGCCAAAAACATTCAGTACTTC. The encoded protein is CASSEVRAKNIQYF. J is TRBJ2-4 and V is TRBV2, with D unresolved. This CDR3 contains 14 residues. Between the trimmed V and J ends, which lost 1 base and 0 bases, there was a span of 4 bases. The germline CDR1 and CDR2 sequences are SNHLY and FYNNEI.

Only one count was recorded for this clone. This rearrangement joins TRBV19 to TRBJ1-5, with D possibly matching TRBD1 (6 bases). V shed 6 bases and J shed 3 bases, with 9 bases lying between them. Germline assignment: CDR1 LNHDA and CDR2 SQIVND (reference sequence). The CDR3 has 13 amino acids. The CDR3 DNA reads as TGTGCCAGTAGGGACAGAAACAATCAGCCCCAGCATTTT. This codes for CASRDRNNQPQHF. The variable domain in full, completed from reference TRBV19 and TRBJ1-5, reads DGGITQSPKYLFRKEGQNVTLSCEQNLNHDAMYWYRQDPGQGLRLIYYSQIVNDFQKGDIAEGYSVSREKKESFPLTVTSAQKNPTAFYLCASRDRNNQPQHFGDGTRLSIL.